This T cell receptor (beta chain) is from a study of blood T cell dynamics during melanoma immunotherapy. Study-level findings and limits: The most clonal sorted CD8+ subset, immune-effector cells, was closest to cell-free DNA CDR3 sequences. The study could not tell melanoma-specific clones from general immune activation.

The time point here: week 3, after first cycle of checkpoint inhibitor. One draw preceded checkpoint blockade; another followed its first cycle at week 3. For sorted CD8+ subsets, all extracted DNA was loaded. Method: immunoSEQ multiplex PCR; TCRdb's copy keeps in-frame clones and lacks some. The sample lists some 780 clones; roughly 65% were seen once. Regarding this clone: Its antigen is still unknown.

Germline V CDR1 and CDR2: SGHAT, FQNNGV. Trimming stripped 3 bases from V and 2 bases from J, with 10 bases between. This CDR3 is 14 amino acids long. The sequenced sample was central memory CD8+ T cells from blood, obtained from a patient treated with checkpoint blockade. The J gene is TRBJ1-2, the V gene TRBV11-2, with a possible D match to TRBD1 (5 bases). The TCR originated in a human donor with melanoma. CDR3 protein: CASSFSAGNYGYTF. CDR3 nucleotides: TGTGCCAGCAGCTTTTCCGCAGGGAACTATGGCTACACCTTC.